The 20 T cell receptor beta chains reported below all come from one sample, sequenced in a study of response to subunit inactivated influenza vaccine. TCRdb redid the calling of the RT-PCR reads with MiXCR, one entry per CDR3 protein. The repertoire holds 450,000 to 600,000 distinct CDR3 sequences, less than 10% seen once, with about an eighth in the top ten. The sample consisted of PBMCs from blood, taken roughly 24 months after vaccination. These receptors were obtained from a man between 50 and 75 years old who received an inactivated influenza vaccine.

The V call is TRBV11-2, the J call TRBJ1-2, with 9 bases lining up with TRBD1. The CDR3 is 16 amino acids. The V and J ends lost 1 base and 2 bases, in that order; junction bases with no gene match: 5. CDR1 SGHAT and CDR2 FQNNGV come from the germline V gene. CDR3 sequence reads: CASSLVTGGANYGYTF. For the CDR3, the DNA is TGTGCCAGCAGCTTAGTTACAGGGGGCGCCAACTATGGCTACACCTTC.

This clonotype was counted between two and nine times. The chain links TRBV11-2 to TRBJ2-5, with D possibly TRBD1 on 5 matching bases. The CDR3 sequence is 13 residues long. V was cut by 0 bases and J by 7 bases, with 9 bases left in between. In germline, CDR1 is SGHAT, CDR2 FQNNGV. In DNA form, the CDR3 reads TGTGCCAGCAGCTTAGACAGGGAAGGGACCCAGTACTTC. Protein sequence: CASSLDREGTQYF.

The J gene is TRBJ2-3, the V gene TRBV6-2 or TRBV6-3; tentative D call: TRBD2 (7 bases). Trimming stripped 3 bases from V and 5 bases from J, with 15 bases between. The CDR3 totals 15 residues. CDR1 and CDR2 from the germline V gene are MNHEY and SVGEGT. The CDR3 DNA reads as TGTGCCAGCAGTTATGAGGGGGGGACCAGAGATACGCAGTATTTT. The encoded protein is CASSYEGGTRDTQYF.

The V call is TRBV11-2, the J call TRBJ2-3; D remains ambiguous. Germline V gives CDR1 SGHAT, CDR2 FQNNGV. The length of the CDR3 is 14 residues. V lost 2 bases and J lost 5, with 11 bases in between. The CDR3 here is CASSLKVVGDTQYF. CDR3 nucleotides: TGTGCCAGCAGCTTAAAAGTGGTTGGAGATACGCAGTATTTT. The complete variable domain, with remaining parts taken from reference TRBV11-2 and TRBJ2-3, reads EAGVAQSPRYKIIEKRQSVAFWCNPISGHATLYWYQQILGQGPKLLIQFQNNGVVDDSQLPKDRFSAERLKGVDSTLKIQPAKLEDSAVYLCASSLKVVGDTQYFGPGTRLTVL.

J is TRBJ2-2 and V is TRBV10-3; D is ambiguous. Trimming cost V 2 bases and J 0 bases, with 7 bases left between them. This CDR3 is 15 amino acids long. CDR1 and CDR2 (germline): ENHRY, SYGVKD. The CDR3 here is CAISEGRANTGELFF. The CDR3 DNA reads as TGTGCCATCAGTGAGGGACGTGCGAACACCGGGGAGCTGTTTTTT.

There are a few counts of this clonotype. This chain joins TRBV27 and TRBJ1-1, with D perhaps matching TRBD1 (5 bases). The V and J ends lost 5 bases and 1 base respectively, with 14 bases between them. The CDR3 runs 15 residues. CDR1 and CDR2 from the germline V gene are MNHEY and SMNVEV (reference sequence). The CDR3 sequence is CASSKPTGANTEAFF. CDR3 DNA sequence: TGTGCCAGCAGTAAGCCAACAGGAGCGAACACTGAAGCTTTCTTT.

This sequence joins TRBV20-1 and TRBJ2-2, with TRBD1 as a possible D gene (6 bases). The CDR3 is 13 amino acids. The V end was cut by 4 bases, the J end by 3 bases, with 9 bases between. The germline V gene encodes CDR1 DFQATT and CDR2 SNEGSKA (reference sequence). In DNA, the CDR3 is TGCAGTGCTACACAGGGATACACCGGGGAGCTGTTTTTT. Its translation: CSATQGYTGELFF.

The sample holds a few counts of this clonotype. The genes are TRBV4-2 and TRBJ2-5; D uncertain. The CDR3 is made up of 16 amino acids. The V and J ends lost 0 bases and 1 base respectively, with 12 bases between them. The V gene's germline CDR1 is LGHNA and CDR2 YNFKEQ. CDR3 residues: CASSQERVFGQETQYF. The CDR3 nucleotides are TGTGCCAGCAGCCAAGAAAGGGTCTTTGGCCAAGAGACCCAGTACTTC.

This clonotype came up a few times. The CDR3, as DNA: TGTGCCAGCAGTTTCGCGGTTATGAACACTGAAGCTTTCTTT. Residues: CASSFAVMNTEAFF. V is TRBV28 and J is TRBJ1-1; D unclear. This CDR3 is 14 amino acids long. Germline V gene data show CDR1 as MDHEN and CDR2 as SYDVKM. V dropped 3 bases and J dropped 0 bases, with 8 bases sitting between them.

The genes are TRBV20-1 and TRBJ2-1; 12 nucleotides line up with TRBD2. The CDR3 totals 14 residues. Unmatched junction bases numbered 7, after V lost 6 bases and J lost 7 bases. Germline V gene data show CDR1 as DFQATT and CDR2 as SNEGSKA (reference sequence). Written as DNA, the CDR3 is TGCAGTGCGAACCCTAGCGGGAGGGGTAATGAGCAGTTCTTC. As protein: CSANPSGRGNEQFF.

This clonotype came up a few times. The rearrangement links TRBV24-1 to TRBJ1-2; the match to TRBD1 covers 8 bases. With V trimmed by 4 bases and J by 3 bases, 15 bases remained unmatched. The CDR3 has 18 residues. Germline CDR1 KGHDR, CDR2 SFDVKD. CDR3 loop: CATSDPGTGGFPDYGYTF. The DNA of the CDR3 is TGTGCCACCAGTGACCCCGGGACAGGAGGCTTCCCCGACTATGGCTACACCTTC.

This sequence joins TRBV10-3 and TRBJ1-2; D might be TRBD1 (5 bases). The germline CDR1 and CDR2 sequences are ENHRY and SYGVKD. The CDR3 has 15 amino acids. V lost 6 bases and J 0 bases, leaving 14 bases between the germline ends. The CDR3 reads CAISSTDLANYGYTF. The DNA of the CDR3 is TGTGCCATCAGCTCGACAGACCTAGCTAACTATGGCTACACCTTC.

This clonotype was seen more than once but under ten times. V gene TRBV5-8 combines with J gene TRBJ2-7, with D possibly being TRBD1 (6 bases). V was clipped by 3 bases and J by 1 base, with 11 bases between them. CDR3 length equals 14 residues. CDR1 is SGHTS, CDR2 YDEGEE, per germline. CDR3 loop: CASSSGHTSYEQYF. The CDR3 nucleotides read TGTGCCAGCAGCTCGGGACACACTTCCTACGAGCAGTACTTC. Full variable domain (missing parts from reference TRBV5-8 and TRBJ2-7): EAGVTQSPTHLIKTRGQQATLRCSPISGHTSVYWYQQALGLGLQFLLWYDEGEERNRGNFPPRFSGRQFPNYSSELNVNALELEDSALYLCASSSGHTSYEQYFGPGTRLTVT.

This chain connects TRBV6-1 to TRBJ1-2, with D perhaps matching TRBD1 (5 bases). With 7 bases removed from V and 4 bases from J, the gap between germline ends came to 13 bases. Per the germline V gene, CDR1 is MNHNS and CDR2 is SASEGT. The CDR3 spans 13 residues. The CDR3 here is CASTRGGTYGYTF. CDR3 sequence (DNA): TGTGCCAGCACCCGGGGGGGGACCTATGGCTACACCTTC.

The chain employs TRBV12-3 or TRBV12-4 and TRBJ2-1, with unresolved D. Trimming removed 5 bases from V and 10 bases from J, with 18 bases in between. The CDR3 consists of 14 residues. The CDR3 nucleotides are TGTGCCAGCAGTCCCGGTCCCCTTCATTGGGAGCAGTTCTTC. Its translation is CASSPGPLHWEQFF.

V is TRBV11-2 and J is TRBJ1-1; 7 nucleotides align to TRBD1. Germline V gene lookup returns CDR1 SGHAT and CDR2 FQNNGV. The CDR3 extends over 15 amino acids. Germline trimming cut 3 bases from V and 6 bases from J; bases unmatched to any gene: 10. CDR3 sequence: CASSLDDREGAEAFF. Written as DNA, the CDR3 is TGTGCCAGCAGCTTGGACGACAGGGAAGGCGCTGAAGCTTTCTTT.

CDR3 in DNA: TGCGCCAGCAGCCGACTACCCCTAGCGGGAGGAAACACCGGGGAGCTGTTTTTT. This codes for CASSRLPLAGGNTGELFF. V usage is TRBV4-1 and J usage is TRBJ2-2; 11 bases match TRBD2. The CDR3 is 18 amino acids. Germline CDR1 and CDR2: MGHRA and YSYEKL. V lost 4 bases to trimming and J lost 2 bases; unmatched junction nucleotides: 9.

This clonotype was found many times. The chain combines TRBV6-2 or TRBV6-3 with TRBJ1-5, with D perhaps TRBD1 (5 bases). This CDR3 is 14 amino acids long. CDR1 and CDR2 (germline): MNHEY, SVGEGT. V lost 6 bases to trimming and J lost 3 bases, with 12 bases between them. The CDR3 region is CASSKGRDNQPQHF. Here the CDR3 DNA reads TGTGCCAGCAGCAAGGGGAGGGACAATCAGCCCCAGCATTTT.

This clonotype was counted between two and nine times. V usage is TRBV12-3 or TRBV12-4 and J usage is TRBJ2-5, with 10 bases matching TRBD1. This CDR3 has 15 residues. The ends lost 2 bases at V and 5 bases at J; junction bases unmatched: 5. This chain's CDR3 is CASSLLGTGDETQYF. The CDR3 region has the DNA TGTGCCAGCAGTTTACTCGGGACAGGGGACGAGACCCAGTACTTC.

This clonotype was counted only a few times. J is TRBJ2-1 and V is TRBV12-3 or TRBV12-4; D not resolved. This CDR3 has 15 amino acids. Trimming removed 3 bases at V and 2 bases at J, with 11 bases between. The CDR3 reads CASSLGYAAYNEQFF. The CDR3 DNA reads TGTGCCAGCAGTTTGGGCTATGCGGCCTACAATGAGCAGTTCTTC.